The clone carrying this TCR beta chain was recorded many times. Primed by a sample-barcoded 5' primer and a J-beta primer mix, a second PCR proceeded for 7 to 11 cycles. All samples yielded 2.5 million or more CDR3-containing paired-end reads. A single record per CDR3 protein comes from TCRdb applying MiXCR to the 5' RACE reads. Of about 580,000 distinct CDR3 sequences listed, under 55% are singletons. This CDR3 has 16 amino acids. Trimming removed 6 bases from V and 2 bases from J, with 17 bases in between. Germline CDR1 is MNHNY and CDR2 is SVGAGI (reference sequence). The entry originates in a study of blood T cells in healthy people across ages.

The genes are TRBV6-6 and TRBJ1-5; D might be TRBD1 (5 bases). The receptor's source is an elderly man in good health. Material for sequencing was blood. CDR3 in amino acids: CASSLGGMSGNQPQHF. The CDR3 DNA reads TGTGCCAGCAGCCTGGGGGGGATGAGTGGCAATCAGCCCCAGCATTTT.